A selection of T cell receptor beta chains follows, all from one sample in a study of identical twins. TCRdb reanalysed the 5' RACE reads using MiXCR and keeps one entry per CDR3 protein. This table has around 160,000 distinct CDR3 sequences, under 4.5% appearing once. The source material was memory T cells sorted from blood. These receptors all come from a man younger than 35 in good health. Both conserved end residues are part of each CDR3. A D gene is named only where the DNA matches it firmly. Expanded clones get a size class; other rows say once, few or many, or leave the size out.

j_gene	d_gene	abundance	v_gene	CDR3nt	CDR3aa
TRBJ2-1	.	many	TRBV7-6	TGTGCCAGCAGCTTTAGTTGGGCATCGCGGGATATCTCCTACAATGAGCAGTTCTTC	CASSFSWASRDISYNEQFF
TRBJ2-1	TRBD2	.	TRBV4-2	TGTGCCAGCAGCCACGGGACTAGCCGCGACAATGAGCAGTTCTTC	CASSHGTSRDNEQFF
TRBJ1-3	.	few	TRBV12-3/TRBV12-4	TGTGCCAGCAGTTTAGTAGGGCGGGACTCTGGAAACACCATATATTTT	CASSLVGRDSGNTIYF
TRBJ1-4	.	many	TRBV20-1	TGCAGTGCTAGAGATGGACGCCGACTAACAACTAATGAAAAACTGTTTTTT	CSARDGRRLTTNEKLFF
TRBJ1-2	.	many	TRBV7-2	TGTGCCAGCAGTCGGGCCCAAGCTAACTATGGCTACACCTTC	CASSRAQANYGYTF
TRBJ2-5	.	many	TRBV7-8	TGTGCCAGCAGCTTAGCCGGGGCAGCGCAAGAGACCCAGTACTTC	CASSLAGAAQETQYF
TRBJ1-1	.	many	TRBV10-3	TGTGCCATCACGGAGGATGTGAACACTGAAGCTTTCTTT	CAITEDVNTEAFF
TRBJ2-7	TRBD1	many	TRBV20-1	TGCAGTGCTAGAGGGGACAGGGGAGCCTACGAGCAGTACTTC	CSARGDRGAYEQYF
TRBJ2-5	.	many	TRBV29-1	TGCAGCGTTGTTTCGCGGCGGCAAGAGACCCAGTACTTC	CSVVSRRQETQYF
TRBJ1-6	.	many	TRBV3-1	TGTGCCAGCAGCCTACGGGACACGAATTCACCCCTCCACTTT	CASSLRDTNSPLHF
TRBJ2-5	.	many	TRBV20-1	TGCAGTGCTAGAAGGACTGTGGAGACCCAGTACTTC	CSARRTVETQYF
TRBJ2-1	.	.	TRBV2	TGTGCCAGCAGATCGGACCAAAGAAGCAATGAGCAGTTCTTC	CASRSDQRSNEQFF
TRBJ1-5	TRBD1	many	TRBV6-5	TGTGCCAGCAGCTTAATTCTCGGACAGGGAAATCAGCCCCAGCATTTT	CASSLILGQGNQPQHF
TRBJ2-5	.	many	TRBV20-1	TGCAGTGCTAGAGATCCGTCGATGGAGACCCAGTACTTC	CSARDPSMETQYF
TRBJ2-1	TRBD2	many	TRBV11-2	TGTGCCAGCAGCTATAAACCCCCTCTGTCGCTAGCGGGAGGTTGGAATGAGCAGTTCTTC	CASSYKPPLSLAGGWNEQFF
TRBJ1-5	.	many	TRBV12-3/TRBV12-4	TGTGCCAGCAGTCCTGACAGGACCCAGCCCCAGCATTTT	CASSPDRTQPQHF
TRBJ2-7	TRBD1	few	TRBV6-1	TGTGCCAGCAGAGACCCGGGACAGGGGATCTACGAGCAGTACTTC	CASRDPGQGIYEQYF
TRBJ1-2	.	many	TRBV6-5	TGTGCCAGCAGTTACTCCTTGTCGGGGACTAACTATGGCTACACCTTC	CASSYSLSGTNYGYTF
TRBJ2-1	TRBD1	many	TRBV4-1	TGCGCCAGCAGCCAACCGACAGGGAACAATGAGCAGTTCTTC	CASSQPTGNNEQFF
TRBJ2-5	TRBD2	many	TRBV6-5	TGTGCCAGCAGTTACTCGAGCGGGGGGTACCAAGAGACCCAGTACTTC	CASSYSSGGYQETQYF
TRBJ2-6	TRBD2	many	TRBV10-3	TGTGCCATCACGGGCGGGAGGACACTCTCTGGGGCCAACGTCCTGACTTTC	CAITGGRTLSGANVLTF
TRBJ1-5	TRBD1	many	TRBV28	TGTGCCAGCACGGGACAGGGGATAAATCAGCCCCAGCATTTT	CASTGQGINQPQHF
TRBJ1-5	.	many	TRBV12-3/TRBV12-4	TGTGCCAGCAGTACGGATCAGCCCCAGCATTTT	CASSTDQPQHF
TRBJ2-1	.	many	TRBV14	TGTGCCAGCAGCCAAGATGAGTACAATGAGCAGTTCTTC	CASSQDEYNEQFF
TRBJ2-3	TRBD1	many	TRBV5-1	TGCGCCAGCAGCTTGAAGGGACAGGGGGCTTGGAGCACAGATACGCAGTATTTT	CASSLKGQGAWSTDTQYF
TRBJ2-2	.	many	TRBV5-5	TGTGCCAGCAGGCAAGAACAGGGTTCCGGGGAGCTGTTTTTT	CASRQEQGSGELFF